In this sample, the clone carrying this T cell receptor (beta chain) turned up once. The Seattle patients joined while their infection was active and were tracked longitudinally afterward. The data originate from a study of blood T cell repertoires in COVID-19. Study at large: The United States, Italy and Spain were the sources of the acute and convalescent COVID-19 samples. PBMCs, B-cell-depleted T cells, or T cells provided the cDNA or gDNA that made up the material.

V dropped 6 bases and J dropped 2; count of bases not matched to a gene: 8. The germline CDR1 and CDR2 sequences are KGHSH and LQKENI. This CDR3 comprises 15 residues. Source study methods: Amplified reference gene primers provided the basis for estimating nucleated cell counts. Only in-frame clones appear in the TCRdb table, and some are missing; sequencing was by immunoSEQ multiplex PCR. V, J and clone size are those of that table, while D and trimming were read from the DNA. The table records some 240,000 clones, around four fifths of them present only once. Specimen: peripheral blood. This sequence originates from a woman in her 70s with COVID-19, enrolled during active disease. The genes are TRBV18 and TRBJ2-5; 8 nucleotides line up with TRBD1. The CDR3 here is CASSRDRMLQETQYF. In DNA, the CDR3 is TGTGCCAGCTCTCGGGACAGGATGTTACAAGAGACCCAGTACTTC.